Below are 26 T cell receptor beta chains sequenced from a single sample in a study of PD-1 blockade in classical Hodgkin lymphoma. The method was immunoSEQ multiplex PCR; TCRdb's version includes in-frame clones alone and lacks a portion of them. The sample consists of about 34,000 clones, roughly 89% of them appearing once. Time point given: newly diagnosed, previously untreated cHL patient sample. Investigators isolated CD4+ T cells from thawed PBMCs through magnetic negative selection. Sequencing was performed on CD4+ T cells from blood. These receptors originate from a human donor with classical Hodgkin lymphoma.

This chain joins TRBV10-1 and TRBJ1-1, with no clear D. V gave up 3 bases and J gave up 7 bases, with 9 bases separating them. This CDR3 has 12 amino acids. Per germline, CDR1 WNHNN and CDR2 SYGVQD (reference sequence). CDR3 nucleotides: TGCGCCAGCAGTGAATGGGGTGGTGAAGCTTTCTTT. Translated: CASSEWGGEAFF.

The chain has TRBV1 and TRBJ1-2. TRBV1 is reported as a pseudogene. The CDR3 is 11 residues long. The CDR3 reads CTSSPREGGTF. CDR3 nucleotide sequence: TGCACCAGCAGCCCCCGGGAAGGTGGGACCTTC.

The chain uses TRBV7-2 and TRBJ2-7; the match to TRBD2 covers 7 bases. The CDR3 extends over 13 amino acids. Germline V gene sequence: CDR1 SGHTA, CDR2 FQGNSA. J gave up 6 bases and V 7 bases, and 9 bases lay outside the gene matches. The CDR3 spells CASTSGAPFEQYF. Here the CDR3 DNA reads TGTGCCAGCACAAGCGGGGCACCCTTCGAGCAGTACTTC.

The chain joins TRBV5-1 to TRBJ1-5; 7 bases are shared with TRBD1. The CDR3 totals 14 residues. V shed 4 bases, J shed 3 bases, and the junction held 4 bases outside the gene matches. Germline V gene sequence: CDR1 SGHRS, CDR2 YFSETQ. CDR3 amino acids: CASSVTGDNQPQHF. The CDR3 DNA is TGCGCCAGCAGCGTAACAGGGGACAATCAGCCCCAGCATTTT. The full variable domain, in which reference TRBV5-1 and TRBJ1-5 provide the parts outside the CDR3, is KAGVTQTPRYLIKTRGQQVTLSCSPISGHRSVSWYQQTPGQGLQFLFEYFSETQRNKGNFPGRFSGRQFSNSRSEMNVSTLELGDSALYLCASSVTGDNQPQHFGDGTRLSIL.

The chain couples TRBV7-2 to TRBJ2-1; 7 positions agree with TRBD2. The CDR3 runs 19 residues. V dropped 1 base and J dropped 0; count of bases not matched to a gene: 12. Germline CDR1 reads SGHTA; CDR2 reads FQGNSA. The CDR3 loop is CASSLVQASGLYSYNEQFF. CDR3 coding DNA: TGTGCCAGCAGCTTAGTCCAAGCTAGCGGCCTATACTCCTACAATGAGCAGTTCTTC.

The rearrangement joins TRBV4-1 to TRBJ2-7; 10 positions agree with TRBD1. With V trimmed by 3 bases and J by 3 bases, 8 bases remained unmatched. This CDR3 is 16 amino acids long. The germline V gene has CDR1 MGHRA and CDR2 YSYEKL. Here the CDR3 DNA reads TGCGCCAGCAGCCACTACCGGGACAGGGGTCACTACGAGCAGTACTTC. Encoded protein: CASSHYRDRGHYEQYF.

Only one count was recorded for this clone. The J gene is TRBJ2-7, the V gene TRBV23-1, with a possible D match to TRBD1 (6 bases). TRBV23-1 belongs to the ORF category, with a function that is uncertain. This CDR3 region has 16 residues. Trimming removed 2 bases at V and 2 bases at J, with 16 bases between. CDR3 loop: CASSQPPGTNTYEQYF. The CDR3, as DNA: TGCGCCAGCAGTCAACCCCCCGGGACAAACACCTACGAGCAGTACTTC.

This rearrangement joins TRBV15 to TRBJ2-7, with TRBD2 identical over 7 bases. After removal of 4 bases from V and 1 base from J, the junction contained 13 bases not matched to a gene. Germline V gene lookup returns CDR1 LNHNV and CDR2 YYDKDF (reference sequence). The CDR3 is made up of 17 amino acids. The CDR3 bases are TGTGCCACCAGCAAACCCACGGGGGGTGCGATGTCCTACGAGCAGTACTTC. This translates into CATSKPTGGAMSYEQYF. Full variable domain (outside the CDR3, taken from reference TRBV15 and TRBJ2-7): DAMVIQNPRYQVTQFGKPVTLSCSQTLNHNVMYWYQQKSSQAPKLLFHYYDKDFNNEADTPDNFQSRRPNTSFCFLDIRSPGLGDTAMYLCATSKPTGGAMSYEQYFGPGTRLTVT.

The chain combines TRBV20-1 with TRBJ2-1; no clear D. The CDR3 length is 10 residues. Germline assignment: CDR1 DFQATT and CDR2 SNEGSKA (reference sequence). The V end was cut by 3 bases, the J end by 12 bases, with 9 bases between. The CDR3 loop is CSASHSGQFF. The DNA for the CDR3 is TGCAGTGCTAGCCACTCAGGGCAGTTCTTC.

This rearrangement joins TRBV4-3 to TRBJ1-3; D is uncertain. The CDR3 extends over 15 amino acids. Germline V lookup: CDR1 LGHNA, CDR2 YSLEER. Trimming left V 3 bases short and J 1 base short, with 10 bases between. The CDR3 spells CASSQVWGSGNTIYF. CDR3 coding DNA: TGCGCCAGCAGCCAGGTCTGGGGATCTGGAAACACCATATATTTT.

The chain has TRBV7-2 and TRBJ2-1; TRBD1 matches at 9 bases. The CDR3 is 14 amino acids. V trimming: 0 bases; J trimming: 14 bases; junction bases outside the gene matches: 8. Germline V gene sequence: CDR1 SGHTA, CDR2 FQGNSA. The CDR3 here is CASSLAMPGQGEFF. The CDR3 nucleotides are TGTGCCAGCAGCTTAGCGATGCCGGGACAGGGTGAGTTCTTC.

Written as DNA, the CDR3 is TGCGCCAGCAGACTAGCGGGGGCTCTCTACAATGAGCAGTTCTTC. It specifies CASRLAGALYNEQFF. This rearrangement joins TRBV10-2 to TRBJ2-1, with 11 bases aligning to TRBD2. From germline, CDR1 is WSHSY and CDR2 SAAADI. The CDR3 loop spans 15 amino acids. V dropped 6 bases and J dropped 3; count of bases not matched to a gene: 4.

The chain couples TRBV9 to TRBJ1-1, with 9 positions matching TRBD1. The J segment lost 3 bases and the V segment lost 3 bases, leaving 3 bases of the junction unmatched. There are 14 residues in the CDR3. Germline-derived CDR1 and CDR2 are SGDLS and YYNGEE. The CDR3 DNA reads TGTGCCAGCAGCGAAAACAGGGGGCACACTGAAGCTTTCTTT. It translates to CASSENRGHTEAFF.

The chain carries TRBV19 and TRBJ2-7; D ambiguous. V lost 6 bases and J 6 bases, leaving 21 bases between the germline ends. Per the germline V gene, CDR1 is LNHDA and CDR2 is SQIVND (reference sequence). This CDR3 is built from 15 residues. CDR3 residues: CASRGLARLSSEQYF. CDR3 nucleotide sequence: TGTGCCAGTAGAGGTTTGGCTAGACTTTCTTCCGAGCAGTACTTC.

This chain uses TRBV4-2 with TRBJ2-7; TRBD2 matches at 8 bases. V was pared by 5 bases and J by 0 bases, with 6 bases of the junction left unmatched. The CDR3 runs 15 residues. CDR1 LGHNA and CDR2 YNFKEQ come from the germline V gene. In nucleotides, the CDR3 is TGTGCCAGCAGCGTTAGCGGGGTAAGCTCCTACGAGCAGTACTTC. Protein product: CASSVSGVSSYEQYF.

The chain is built from TRBV6-1 and TRBJ2-3; TRBD2 aligns across 8 bases. Looked up from germline, CDR1 is MNHNS and CDR2 is SASEGT. With V trimmed by 2 bases and J by 3 bases, 7 bases remained unmatched. This CDR3 is 16 amino acids long. CDR3 in DNA: TGTGCCAGCAGTGAACGAGCGGGGGCTAGGACAGATACGCAGTATTTT. This sequence encodes CASSERAGARTDTQYF.

The chain couples TRBV5-6 to TRBJ2-2; 9 bases map to TRBD1. This CDR3 comprises 16 residues. The germline V gene has CDR1 SGHDT and CDR2 YYEEEE. Losses at the gene ends were 5 bases for V and 4 bases for J; bases not matched to a gene: 9. The CDR3 nucleotides read TGTGCCAGCAGTGACATCGGGACAGGGTCCACCGGGGAGCTGTTTTTT. Translation: CASSDIGTGSTGELFF.

This sequence joins TRBV10-1 and TRBJ2-1; TRBD1 matches 9 bases. Trimming cost V 4 bases and J 7 bases; bases outside gene matches: 8. Germline V gives CDR1 WNHNN, CDR2 SYGVQD (reference sequence). CDR3 size: 15 residues. The CDR3 region has the DNA TGCGCCAGCAGTGGGACCGGGACAGGGAGGAATGAGCAGTTCTTC. Translating gives CASSGTGTGRNEQFF.

J is TRBJ1-3 and V is TRBV6-6; the D is unclear. Trimming stripped 1 base from V and 0 bases from J, with 10 bases between. CDR3 size: 16 residues. Germline V gene sequence: CDR1 MNHNY, CDR2 SVGAGI (reference sequence). The CDR3 bases are TGTGCCAGCAGTTACTTAGGGCGGAGCTCTGGAAACACCATATATTTT. It yields the protein CASSYLGRSSGNTIYF.

The V and J genes are TRBV28 and TRBJ1-2, with TRBD1 identical over 7 bases. The CDR3 sequence is 14 residues long. V was pared by 10 bases and J by 4 bases, with 12 bases of the junction left unmatched. Germline loops: CDR1 MDHEN, CDR2 SYDVKM. The CDR3 nucleotides are TGTGCCATCTCCCTCTCCGGGACAGTCTATGGCTACACCTTC. Protein: CAISLSGTVYGYTF.

In DNA, the CDR3 is TGTGCAAGTCGCTTAGAGTTCTACGAGCAGTACTTC. Translated, it gives CASRLEFYEQYF. The gene calls are TRBV12-2 and TRBJ2-7. TRBV12-2 has pseudogene status. The CDR3 has 12 amino acids.

The rearrangement joins TRBV5-8 to TRBJ2-3; D remains unclear. Between the trimmed V and J ends, which lost 7 bases and 0 bases, there was a span of 6 bases. In germline, CDR1 is SGHTS, CDR2 YDEGEE. The CDR3 has 12 residues. The CDR3 bases are TGTGCCAGCGGGTGGAGCACAGATACGCAGTATTTT. Residues: CASGWSTDTQYF.

This chain links TRBV6-5 with TRBJ2-7; D ambiguous. The CDR3 has 12 residues. V was clipped by 10 bases and J by 3 bases, with 13 bases between them. Germline assignment: CDR1 MNHEY and CDR2 SVGAGI. This CDR3 is CAIKGPGYEQYF. The CDR3 DNA is TGTGCCATCAAGGGCCCGGGCTACGAGCAGTACTTC.

This clone appeared a single time. The chain carries TRBV19 and TRBJ1-6; D call uncertain. The germline CDR1 and CDR2 sequences are LNHDA and SQIVND (reference sequence). The CDR3 runs to 15 residues. Deletions cut 10 bases from V and 2 bases from J, with 15 bases between. In DNA, the CDR3 is TGTGCCACCAAAAAGGAGGTAACCTATAATTCACCCCTCCACTTT. Amino acid sequence: CATKKEVTYNSPLHF.

The chain links TRBV6-5 to TRBJ1-2, with unresolved D. CDR3 length: 13 residues. The V gene's germline CDR1 is MNHEY and CDR2 SVGAGI. With 3 bases removed from V and 3 bases from J, the gap between germline ends came to 8 bases. The CDR3 nucleotides are TGTGCCAGCAGTTATGCCGTCGACTATGGCTACACCTTC. Amino acid sequence: CASSYAVDYGYTF.

The chain has TRBV2 and TRBJ1-1; perhaps TRBD1 as D (5 bases). Germline assignment: CDR1 SNHLY and CDR2 FYNNEI. CDR3 length: 16 amino acids. Trimming took off 6 bases at V and 4 bases at J, with 21 bases between the two ends. Here the CDR3 DNA reads TGTGCCAGCAGCCGAGAACGGCACGGGGGAATCACTGAAGCTTTCTTT. Amino acids: CASSRERHGGITEAFF.